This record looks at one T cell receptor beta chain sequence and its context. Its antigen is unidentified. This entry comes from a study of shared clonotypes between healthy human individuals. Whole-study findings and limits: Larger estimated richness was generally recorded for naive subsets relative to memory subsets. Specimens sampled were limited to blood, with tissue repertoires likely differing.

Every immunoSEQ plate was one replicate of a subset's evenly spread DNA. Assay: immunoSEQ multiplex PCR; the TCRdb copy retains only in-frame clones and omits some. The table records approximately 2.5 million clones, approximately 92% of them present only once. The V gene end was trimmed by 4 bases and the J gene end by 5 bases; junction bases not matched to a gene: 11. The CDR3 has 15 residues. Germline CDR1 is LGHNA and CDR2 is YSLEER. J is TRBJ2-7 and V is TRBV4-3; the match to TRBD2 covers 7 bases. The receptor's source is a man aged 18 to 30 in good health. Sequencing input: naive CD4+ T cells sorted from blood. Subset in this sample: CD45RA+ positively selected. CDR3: CASSPGLVNSHEQYF. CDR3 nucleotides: TGCGCCAGCAGCCCCGGACTAGTCAACAGCCACGAGCAGTACTTC.